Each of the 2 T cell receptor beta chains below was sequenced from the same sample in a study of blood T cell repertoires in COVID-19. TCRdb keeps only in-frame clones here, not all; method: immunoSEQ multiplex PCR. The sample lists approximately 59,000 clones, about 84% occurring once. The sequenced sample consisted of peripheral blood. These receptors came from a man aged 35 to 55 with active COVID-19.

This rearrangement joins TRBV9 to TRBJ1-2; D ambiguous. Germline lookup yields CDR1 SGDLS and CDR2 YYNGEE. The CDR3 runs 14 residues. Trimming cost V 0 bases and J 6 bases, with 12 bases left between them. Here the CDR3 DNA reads TGTGCCAGCAGCGTAGGTGGAGCCGCGGATGGCTACACCTTC. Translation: CASSVGGAADGYTF.

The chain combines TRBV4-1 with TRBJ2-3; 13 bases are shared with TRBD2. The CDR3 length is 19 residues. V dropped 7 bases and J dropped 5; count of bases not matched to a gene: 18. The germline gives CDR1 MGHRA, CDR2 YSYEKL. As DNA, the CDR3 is TGCGCCAGCACTAAGGCCGGGACTAGCGGGACCAGTCTGGGAGATACGCAGTATTTT. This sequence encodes CASTKAGTSGTSLGDTQYF.